Included here is one T cell receptor (beta chain) sequence, with context. Trimming removed 6 bases from V and 4 bases from J; junction bases left unmatched: 10. The CDR3 is 16 residues long. CDR1 is MDHEN and CDR2 is SYDVKM in the germline V gene. The data were obtained in a study of blood T cell repertoires in COVID-19. Study details: Samples came from the United States, Italy and Spain, spanning acute and convalescent COVID-19.

Sequenced by immunoSEQ multiplex PCR; TCRdb stores in-frame clones only, minus some. The table lists 200,000 to 250,000 clones, roughly nine tenths of them singletons. Researchers sorted participants into cohorts using their self-reported clinical history. Sequencing input: PBMCs or T cells enriched from blood (not recorded which). The chain combines TRBV28 with TRBJ2-1; 9 nucleotides line up with TRBD2. The sequence was obtained from a woman aged 25 to 39 with acute COVID-19. DNA for the CDR3: TGTGCCAGCAGCCTTGGGGCGGGGGGGCTATACAATGAGCAGTTCTTC. Its translation is CASSLGAGGLYNEQFF.